Presented here are 25 T cell receptor beta chains from one specimen sequenced in a study of blood T cell repertoires in COVID-19. The assay was immunoSEQ multiplex PCR, and TCRdb's table has in-frame clones only and misses some. This repertoire shows over 75,000 clones, 80% to 90% found once; its top ten account for roughly 5.2%. The sequencing sample was made of peripheral blood. The source is a woman of 80 years or more with active COVID-19.

The chain combines TRBV7-2 with TRBJ2-7, with 12 bases identical to TRBD2. The CDR3 extends over 14 amino acids. Germline CDR1 is SGHTA and CDR2 is FQGNSA. Trimming took 5 bases from V and 3 from J; bases not matched to a gene: 2. CDR3 residues: CASSRTSGIYEQYF. CDR3 nucleotides: TGTGCCAGCAGCCGGACTAGCGGGATCTACGAGCAGTACTTC.

This chain connects TRBV28 to TRBJ2-7; 7 bases align to TRBD2. CDR3 length: 13 residues. CDR1 MDHEN and CDR2 SYDVKM come from the germline V gene. J lost 6 bases, V lost 7 bases, and 9 bases had no gene match. The CDR3 here is CASKTGGGVEQYF. CDR3 nucleotide sequence: TGTGCCAGCAAGACGGGTGGGGGGGTCGAGCAGTACTTC.

CDR3 in amino acids: CASTELAAYNEQFF. The CDR3 coding sequence is TGTGCCAGCACGGAACTAGCGGCCTACAATGAGCAGTTCTTC. This sequence joins TRBV2 and TRBJ2-1; 8 bases align to TRBD2. Per germline, CDR1 SNHLY and CDR2 FYNNEI. The CDR3 sequence is 14 residues long. V lost 7 bases, J lost 2 bases, and 4 bases stayed unmatched.

The chain joins TRBV15 to TRBJ2-7; no reliable D call. V lost 1 base, J lost 5 bases, and 9 bases lay in between. CDR1 is LNHNV and CDR2 is YYDKDF in the germline V gene (reference sequence). This CDR3 comprises 13 residues. The CDR3 coding sequence is TGTGCCACCAGCAGAGTCGTCGGTGACGAGCAGTACTTC. Protein product: CATSRVVGDEQYF. The full variable domain, with the rest looked up from reference TRBV15 and TRBJ2-7, is DAMVIQNPRYQVTQFGKPVTLSCSQTLNHNVMYWYQQKSSQAPKLLFHYYDKDFNNEADTPDNFQSRRPNTSFCFLDIRSPGLGDTAMYLCATSRVVGDEQYFGPGTRLTVT.

V and J are TRBV4-2 and TRBJ2-3; tentative D call: TRBD2 (5 bases). Trimming stripped 1 base from V and 0 bases from J, with 11 bases between. This CDR3 region has 16 residues. Germline values: CDR1 LGHNA, CDR2 YNFKEQ. This CDR3 reads CASSQGVGGSTDTQYF. The DNA of the CDR3 is TGTGCCAGCAGCCAAGGTGTTGGCGGGAGCACAGATACGCAGTATTTT.

The chain is built from TRBV4-2 and TRBJ2-1; 13 nucleotides match TRBD2. Germline assignment: CDR1 LGHNA and CDR2 YNFKEQ. CDR3 size: 18 residues. V lost 0 bases to trimming and J lost 5 bases; unmatched junction nucleotides: 7. CDR3 nucleotide sequence: TGTGCCAGCAGCCAAGAACTAGCGGGAGGGGGGGTAAACAATGAGCAGTTCTTC. It codes for CASSQELAGGGVNNEQFF.

The chain employs TRBV28 and TRBJ2-7; 7 positions agree with TRBD1. The length of the CDR3 is 13 residues. Germline V gene sequence: CDR1 MDHEN, CDR2 SYDVKM. J lost 9 bases, V lost 8 bases, and 13 bases had no gene match. Here the CDR3 DNA reads TGTGCCAGCGCCGGGACAGAGAGGCTCGGGCAGTACTTC. Its translation is CASAGTERLGQYF.

V gene TRBV19 combines with J gene TRBJ1-4, with a possible D match to TRBD1 (5 bases). The CDR3 consists of 15 residues. Germline loops: CDR1 LNHDA, CDR2 SQIVND (reference sequence). Trimming took off 2 bases at V and 3 bases at J, with 10 bases between the two ends. CDR3 amino acids: CASSITGDSNEKLFF. The CDR3 bases are TGTGCCAGTAGTATAACCGGGGACTCTAATGAAAAACTGTTTTTT.

The DNA of the CDR3 is TGTGCCAGCTCCGCCGAGATATCACGGAGCAATCAGCCCCAGCATTTT. Encoded protein: CASSAEISRSNQPQHF. The genes are TRBV18 and TRBJ1-5, with D uncertain. V lost 6 bases to trimming and J lost 1 base, with 16 bases between them. CDR1 and CDR2 (germline): KGHSH, LQKENI. The CDR3 covers 16 residues.

The genes are TRBV2 and TRBJ2-2; 8 bases align to TRBD2. This CDR3 has 15 amino acids. Germline loops: CDR1 SNHLY, CDR2 FYNNEI. With 6 bases clipped from V and 3 bases from J, the junction kept 6 bases outside the gene matches. The CDR3 reads CASRIGTRDTGELFF. The DNA for the CDR3 is TGTGCCAGCAGAATCGGGACTAGAGACACCGGGGAGCTGTTTTTT.

This clone occurred once. V is TRBV28 and J is TRBJ1-2, with 9 bases fitting TRBD1. J was trimmed by 4 bases and V by 4 bases; bases with no gene match: 7. This CDR3 contains 15 residues. The germline V gene encodes CDR1 MDHEN and CDR2 SYDVKM. The CDR3 DNA reads TGTGCCAGCAGTTCCCTGGACAGGGGCGGCTATGGCTACACCTTC. This codes for CASSSLDRGGYGYTF.

This chain joins TRBV7-3 and TRBJ2-1; D possibly corresponds to TRBD1 (5 bases). There are 16 residues in the CDR3. V lost 5 bases, J lost 2 bases, and 16 bases lay in between. CDR1 and CDR2 (germline): SGHTA, FQGTGA. The CDR3 here is CASSPTAGQPYNEQFF. In DNA, the CDR3 is TGTGCCAGCAGCCCCACCGCAGGGCAACCCTACAATGAGCAGTTCTTC.

The J gene is TRBJ2-7, the V gene TRBV7-9, with unresolved D. V was shortened by 0 bases and J by 4 bases, with 4 bases between the two germline ends. This CDR3 spans 12 amino acids. Germline-derived CDR1 and CDR2 are SEHNR and FQNEAQ (reference sequence). CDR3 sequence (DNA): TGTGCCAGCAGCTTAGCCCCGTACGAGCAGTACTTC. Translated, it gives CASSLAPYEQYF.

The chain employs TRBV11-2 and TRBJ1-3, with D perhaps matching TRBD1 (5 bases). CDR3 length equals 16 residues. V lost 2 bases and J lost 0, with 11 bases in between. Germline CDR1 and CDR2: SGHAT and FQNNGV. CDR3 sequence reads: CASSLSQGYSGNTIYF. In DNA form, the CDR3 reads TGTGCCAGCAGCTTATCTCAGGGATACTCTGGAAACACCATATATTTT.

This rearrangement joins TRBV4-3 to TRBJ2-3; 7 bases are a match to TRBD2. The CDR3 is 16 amino acids. The J segment lost 0 bases and the V segment lost 2 bases, leaving 5 bases of the junction unmatched. CDR1 and CDR2 from the germline V gene are LGHNA and YSLEER. This CDR3 reads CASSQNPSGSTDTQYF. CDR3 DNA: TGCGCCAGCAGCCAAAATCCTAGCGGTAGCACAGATACGCAGTATTTT.

J is TRBJ2-4 and V is TRBV3-1 (or the pseudogene TRBV3-2); 7 positions match TRBD2. Per germline, CDR1 LGHDT and CDR2 YNNKEL (reference sequence). The CDR3 runs to 14 residues. J lost 9 bases, V lost 2 bases, and 7 bases had no gene match. CDR3 DNA sequence: TGTGCCAGCAGCCAATTTCAGCGGGAAGGCATTCAGTACTTC. Protein: CASSQFQREGIQYF.

This clone was detected once. CDR3 nucleotides: TGTGCCATCAGTGAGTTGTTCTCTGAGCAGTTCTTC. Translation: CAISELFSEQFF. The chain joins TRBV10-3 to TRBJ2-1; D is undetermined. V dropped 1 base and J dropped 9 bases, with 7 bases sitting between them. Germline V gene sequence: CDR1 ENHRY, CDR2 SYGVKD. CDR3 length equals 12 residues.

The V and J genes are TRBV12-3 or TRBV12-4 and TRBJ2-7, with a weak D call TRBD1 (5 bases). V shed 6 bases and J shed 6 bases, with 12 bases lying between them. This CDR3 has 12 amino acids. Written as DNA, the CDR3 is TGTGCCAGCAGCCAGGGATCGATCGAGCAGTACTTC. Translation gives CASSQGSIEQYF.

This sequence joins TRBV28 and TRBJ2-1, with 7 bases matching TRBD1. Germline V gene lookup returns CDR1 MDHEN and CDR2 SYDVKM. The CDR3 loop spans 12 amino acids. Trimming removed 6 bases from V and 7 bases from J; junction bases left unmatched: 3. The CDR3 sequence: CASRRGLNEQFF. CDR3 nucleotides: TGTGCCAGCAGGAGGGGGCTAAATGAGCAGTTCTTC.

The rearrangement links TRBV27 to TRBJ1-4; 9 bases map to TRBD1. V shed 3 bases and J 6 bases; nucleotides not matched to a gene: 11. Looked up from germline, CDR1 is MNHEY and CDR2 is SMNVEV (reference sequence). The CDR3 contains 17 residues. CDR3 region: CASSFLPRTGEDEKLFF. The CDR3 coding sequence is TGTGCCAGCAGTTTCTTGCCCAGGACAGGGGAGGATGAAAAACTGTTTTTT.

The chain combines TRBV3-1 (or the pseudogene TRBV3-2) with TRBJ1-1, with unresolved D. Germline CDR1 and CDR2: LGHDT and YNNKEL (reference sequence). This CDR3 region has 17 residues. V lost 0 bases and J lost 1, with 15 bases in between. The CDR3 DNA reads TGTGCCAGCAGCCAAGATAAGGAGCGCATAGGGAACACTGAAGCTTTCTTT. It translates to CASSQDKERIGNTEAFF.

This chain links TRBV28 with TRBJ2-5, with 7 bases identical to TRBD1. The V gene end was trimmed by 11 bases and the J gene end by 3 bases; junction bases not matched to a gene: 6. Germline CDR1 and CDR2: MDHEN and SYDVKM. CDR3 size: 12 residues. The CDR3 loop reads CAVQGLEETQYF. In DNA, the CDR3 is TGTGCCGTACAGGGGTTAGAAGAGACCCAGTACTTC.

The genes are TRBV29-1 and TRBJ2-1; 14 nucleotides agree with TRBD2. The length of the CDR3 is 16 residues. The trim removed 7 bases at V and 6 bases at J, leaving 11 bases unmatched. The germline V gene has CDR1 SQVTM and CDR2 ANQGSEA. Here the CDR3 reads CSAAGTSGSGGNEQFF. The CDR3 nucleotides are TGCAGCGCTGCCGGGACTAGCGGGAGCGGGGGCAATGAGCAGTTCTTC.

The chain joins TRBV6-6 to TRBJ2-7, with 11 bases aligning to TRBD1. Trimming took 8 bases from V and 6 from J; bases not matched to a gene: 12. Germline V gene sequence: CDR1 MNHNY, CDR2 SVGAGI (reference sequence). The CDR3 covers 15 residues. CDR3 in amino acids: CASSTPGQGVGEQYF. CDR3 DNA: TGTGCCAGCTCTACCCCGGGACAGGGGGTGGGCGAGCAGTACTTC.

The rearrangement uses TRBV2 and TRBJ2-7; 7 bases fit TRBD1. Trimming removed 8 bases from V and 0 bases from J; junction bases left unmatched: 10. The V gene's germline CDR1 is SNHLY and CDR2 FYNNEI. The CDR3 contains 15 residues. CDR3 DNA sequence: TGTGCCAGCGCACAAGGGGGCGCGTCCTCCTACGAGCAGTACTTC. It translates to CASAQGGASSYEQYF.